This entry is about one TCR beta chain. What it binds is unknown. The entry originates in a study of vaccination and CD4 T cells after COVID-19. Study at large: The authors gave control cultures a CEFX pool, an HIV-1 Nef pool, or no peptide.

The time point: late sampling 161 to 241 days after vaccination in three convalescent patients. Specified treatment: approximately nine-day PBMC culture with coronavirus spike peptide pools or control peptides (ViraFEST assay). The Oncomine TCR Beta short-read assay generated sequence data from the DNA of cultured CD4+ T cells. From cultured CD4+ T cells, genomic DNA was extracted. Each CDR3 protein is one row after TCRdb ran MiXCR on the PCR reads. This sample carries about 15,000 distinct CDR3 sequences, roughly 44% of them seen once, and the ten largest clones take around 20%. Germline assignment: CDR1 DFQATT and CDR2 SNEGSKA (reference sequence). The ends were cut back, 3 bases at V and 5 bases at J, with 14 bases in the middle. The CDR3 runs to 14 residues.

This chain links TRBV20-1 with TRBJ2-1; D could derive from TRBD1 or TRBD2 (6 bases each). This sample comprised CD4+ T cells from blood, cultured in vitro, obtained about 7 months after SARS-CoV-2 vaccination. The clonotype comes from a human donor who had recovered from COVID-19. The CDR3, as DNA: TGCAGTGCTAGTCGTGAGGGGGAGGACAATGAGCAGTTCTTC. Translation: CSASREGEDNEQFF.